This is a list of T cell receptor beta chains from one sample in a study of T-cell reconstitution after alpha-beta-depleted transplantation in children. TCRdb re-derived calls from the PCR reads in MiXCR, one entry per CDR3 protein. The table includes roughly 590,000 distinct CDR3 sequences, 15% to 20% detected once. The sequences come from PBMCs from the stem cell graft donor, collected from the stem cell graft. The receptors come from a human donor who donated a stem cell graft to a child with acute myeloid leukemia. The CDR3 runs from the conserved cysteine through the conserved F or W.

v_call,cdr3_length,j_call,cdr3_aa
TRBV5-1,15,TRBJ2-5,CASSNRLAGAETQYF
TRBV7-2,15,TRBJ2-7,CASSSRQGAPYEQYF
TRBV20-1,16,TRBJ2-1,CSIFRTGKIVGNEQFF
TRBV4-3,15,TRBJ2-1,CASSSSQGPKNEQFF
TRBV6-5,15,TRBJ1-1,CASRITGDSGTEAFF
TRBV29-1,14,TRBJ2-7,CSVKTGSSSYEQYF
TRBV20-1,14,TRBJ2-7,CSARDPRGYYEQYF
TRBV28,15,TRBJ1-5,CASTLGLGSNQPQHF
TRBV11-3,15,TRBJ2-1,CASSADRQPYNEQFF
TRBV29-1,12,TRBJ2-3,CSVEDLGRVVNF
TRBV5-1,14,TRBJ1-1,CASSLQGMNTEAFF
TRBV7-2,14,TRBJ1-1,CASSSGLTNTEAFF
TRBV7-2,12,TRBJ2-1,CASSLRVDEQFF
TRBV5-1,15,TRBJ2-5,CASSFRVPRSETQYF
TRBV6-5,16,TRBJ2-3,CASSYSADRSTDTQYF
TRBV29-1,14,TRBJ2-7,CSVEVRTGRDEQYF
TRBV28,14,TRBJ1-4,CASTNGGTGKKLFF
TRBV5-1,13,TRBJ1-2,CASSLGREGGYTF
TRBV20-1,13,TRBJ1-1,CSAEDREIAEAFF
TRBV6-1,16,TRBJ2-1,CASQTRLVWEDNEQFF
TRBV24-1,15,TRBJ2-1,CATSARDRGNNEQFF
TRBV6-5,15,TRBJ1-1,CASSLFGGEDTEAFF
TRBV5-6,14,TRBJ1-1,CASIRTGSRSKAFF
TRBV5-5,16,TRBJ2-3,CASSLDLAGRTDTQYF
TRBV4-1,18,TRBJ2-1,CASSQGRAGGRSYNEQFF
TRBV7-2,15,TRBJ2-6,CASRGQNSGANVLTF
TRBV20-1,14,TRBJ2-2,CSARTTVNTGELFF
TRBV20-1,15,TRBJ2-2,CSAYHPGTSEGELFF
TRBV5-8,11,TRBJ2-7,CASSRISEQYF
TRBV12-3/TRBV12-4,13,TRBJ1-5,CASSPTEDQPQHF
TRBV5-6,14,TRBJ1-4,CASSPRLNREKLFF
TRBV20-1,14,TRBJ1-1,CSATGPRIDAEAFF
TRBV12-3/TRBV12-4,15,TRBJ2-4,CASSVGDRAKNIQYF
TRBV5-5,14,TRBJ1-5,CASSLEAVNQPQHF
TRBV20-1,12,TRBJ2-2,CSAREGVGELFF
TRBV13,16,TRBJ1-2,CASSLDRQGTHYGYTF
TRBV12-3/TRBV12-4,17,TRBJ1-5,CASSLRQGPYSNQPQHF
TRBV4-3,13,TRBJ1-6,CASSQDRNSPLHF
TRBV12-3/TRBV12-4,14,TRBJ2-3,CASSLSDRGPTQYF
TRBV12-3/TRBV12-4,16,TRBJ1-5,CASSPPTAYGKQPQHF
TRBV20-1,16,TRBJ1-5,CSARGNRDRGPQPQHF
TRBV20-1,14,TRBJ2-1,CSARTGGAYNEQFF
TRBV18,17,TRBJ2-7,CASSPPGLVPGQVEQYF
TRBV5-1,15,TRBJ1-2,CASSLDPGTGWGYTF
TRBV12-3/TRBV12-4,14,TRBJ2-2,CASPGGQGPGELFF
TRBV6-2/TRBV6-3,16,TRBJ2-7,CASSQPRTGTWDEQYF
TRBV7-8,15,TRBJ1-1,CASSLSRGGDTEAFF
TRBV20-1,13,TRBJ2-1,CSAPRDRVYEQFF
TRBV21-1,11,TRBJ1-1,CASSKRWPAFF
TRBV29-1,12,TRBJ2-6,CSVRPGANVLTF
TRBV6-5,14,TRBJ1-1,CASSYSSENTEAFF
TRBV20-1,15,TRBJ2-5,CSARAGGGLQETQYF
TRBV6-1,15,TRBJ2-5,CASRTGLAGWETQYF
TRBV29-1,14,TRBJ2-3,CSARPGQGTDTQYF
TRBV20-1,12,TRBJ1-2,CSARGNRGGYTF